This TCR beta chain comes out of a study of blood T cells in healthy people across ages. Study context: The capture of about one barcoded beta molecule per two T cells was achieved by template switching.

Germline V CDR1 and CDR2: LGHNA, YNFKEQ. V was clipped by 4 bases and J by 0 bases, with 13 bases between them. The CDR3 runs to 15 residues. Researchers report isolating at least 6 million PBMCs per sample. Together with a sample-barcoded 5' primer, a J-beta primer mix was included in a second PCR lasting about 7 to 11 cycles. Every cDNA molecule carried a tag from a template-switch adaptor bearing 12 random nucleotides. A single record per CDR3 protein comes from TCRdb applying MiXCR to the 5' RACE reads. The sample holds around 1,000,000 distinct CDR3 sequences, 30% to 40% seen once. At least ten counts were recorded for this clonotype. Its antigen is as yet unknown. Regarding the study as a whole: Considered underestimates were the diversity estimates obtained from one million T cells.

This receptor was obtained from a man between 18 and 35 years old in good health. This rearrangement joins TRBV4-2 to TRBJ2-7; no reliable D call. Material for sequencing was blood. The CDR3 bases are TGTGCCAGCAGCCCAAACCCGTCCAGCTCCTACGAGCAGTACTTC. It translates to CASSPNPSSSYEQYF.